The rows below give T cell receptor beta chains drawn from one sample of a study of T cell changes during pregnancy in multiple sclerosis. Generated by immunoSEQ multiplex PCR, the TCRdb table keeps only in-frame clones and is missing some. The sample records 40,000 to 45,000 clones, 90% being singletons. Sequenced material: CD8+ T cells from peripheral blood mononuclear cells, taken in the third trimester of pregnancy. The source of these receptors is a female donor with multiple sclerosis, enrolled in a pregnancy study. Each CDR3 is given with its conserved first and last residue.

v_call cdr3_aa
TRBV6-5 CASSPDSSGSYEQYF
TRBV15 CATVGLAGVSDTGELFF
TRBV15 CATSRDPREGVHTQYF
TRBV11-2 CASSLRGGTYNEQFF
TRBV6-1 CASSALAGGHNEQFF
TRBV7-9 CASSLTGSYNEQFF
TRBV2 CASSETSGRPPYNEQFF
TRBV9 CASSVRPGQGNEKLFF
TRBV19 CASLDRGGTEAFF
TRBV7-3 CASSLTTDYEQYF
TRBV7-9 CASSFRDSFSGPYTEAFF
TRBV9 CASSVDRDTQYF
TRBV27 CASSNVGTGSGEQYF
TRBV4-1 CASSARVSEKLFF
TRBV2 CASSGSQGVLTEAFF
TRBV15 CATSTTENTGELFF
TRBV27 CASSFTAPDTQYF
TRBV7-8 CASSPGQGGEQYF
TRBV28 CASSSGLAGADTQYF
TRBV7-9 CASSRETPEAFF
TRBV27 CASSLTGGDTQYF
TRBV27 CASSAVLGGWVEKLFF
TRBV6-5 CASSGANQPQHF
TRBV28 CASSSSPSAYNEQFF
TRBV28 CASRGDRAKQYF
TRBV19 CASSDSYGYTF
TRBV4-3 CASSQDWGERRGEPKETQYF
TRBV6-6 CASSQLAENTGELFF
TRBV5-6 CASSLELAGVSGNEQFF
TRBV28 CASSPMTSSQNIQYF
TRBV13 CASSLRRENTGELFF
TRBV28 CASSFSGYNEQFF
TRBV5-4 CASSPGEAGDRGGELFF
TRBV4-3 CASSQDQLLGGTEAFF
TRBV5-5 CASTNTGRGEEQYF
TRBV7-9 CASSPQGIGNTEAFF
TRBV7-9 CASSLVAGGGETQYF
TRBV5-1 CASSLDGGRAYEQYF
TRBV9 CASSVGGNDEQFF
TRBV19 CASSQLGSEKLFF
TRBV27 CASSPYTGELFF
TRBV19 CASSSTESNQPQHF
TRBV19 CASSISPRESYEQYF
TRBV7-3 CASSPIQGDTQYF
TRBV10-3 CAIRASGHEQYF
TRBV7-3 CASSLVAGTSGGNEQFF
TRBV30 CAWSVNRGDSYEQYF
TRBV6-5 CASSVQANGDTIYF